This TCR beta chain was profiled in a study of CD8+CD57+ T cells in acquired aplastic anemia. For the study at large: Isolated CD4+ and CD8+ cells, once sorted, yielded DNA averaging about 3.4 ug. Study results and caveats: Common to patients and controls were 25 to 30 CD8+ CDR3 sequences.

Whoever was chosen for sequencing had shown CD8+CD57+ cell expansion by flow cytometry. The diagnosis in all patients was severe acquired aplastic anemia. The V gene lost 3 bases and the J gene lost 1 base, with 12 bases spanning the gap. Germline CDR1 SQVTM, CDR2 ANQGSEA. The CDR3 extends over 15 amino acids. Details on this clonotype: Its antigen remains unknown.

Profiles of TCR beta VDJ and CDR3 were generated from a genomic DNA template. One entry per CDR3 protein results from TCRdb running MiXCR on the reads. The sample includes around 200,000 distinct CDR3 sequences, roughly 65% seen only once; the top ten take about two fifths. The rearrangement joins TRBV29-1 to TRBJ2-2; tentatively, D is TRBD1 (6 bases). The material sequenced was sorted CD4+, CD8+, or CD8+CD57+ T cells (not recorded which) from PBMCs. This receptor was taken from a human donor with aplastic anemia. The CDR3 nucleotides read TGCAGCGTTGATGGCAGGGGAAAGAACACCGGGGAGCTGTTTTTT. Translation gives CSVDGRGKNTGELFF.